This passage covers 2 T cell receptor beta chains from one sample sequenced in a study of blood T cell repertoires in COVID-19. Only in-frame clones appear in the TCRdb table, and some are missing; sequencing was by immunoSEQ multiplex PCR. The sample has 150,000 to 200,000 clones; roughly four fifths are singletons. Sample: peripheral blood. The receptors derive from a man aged 60-69 years with active or convalescent COVID-19.

The J gene is TRBJ2-1, the V gene TRBV5-5, with D perhaps matching TRBD2 (5 bases). V lost 4 bases, J lost 1 base, and 18 bases lay in between. The CDR3 runs to 17 residues. Germline assignment: CDR1 SGHKS and CDR2 YYEKEE (reference sequence). The CDR3 coding sequence is TGTGCCAGCAGCCCTCAGTTTACTAGTTCTTCCTACAATGAGCAGTTCTTC. As protein: CASSPQFTSSSYNEQFF.

The V gene is TRBV10-1, the J gene TRBJ2-3; 7 bases map to TRBD1. The CDR3 loop spans 15 amino acids. From germline, CDR1 is WNHNN and CDR2 SYGVQD (reference sequence). The V gene end was trimmed by 3 bases and the J gene end by 3 bases; junction bases not matched to a gene: 6. CDR3 nucleotides: TGCGCCAGCAGTGAAGGGACAGTGGGGACAGATACGCAGTATTTT. It translates to CASSEGTVGTDTQYF.